Following are 25 T cell receptor beta chains from one sample sequenced in a study of OX40 agonist ivuxolimab in advanced cancers. Data came from immunoSEQ multiplex PCR; TCRdb stores just in-frame clones and leaves some out. The repertoire holds over 60,000 clones, roughly 80% seen once, with approximately 2.1% in the top ten. The specimen was CD4+ or CD8+ T cells sorted from blood, collected in a trial of the OX40 agonist ivuxolimab. The receptor source for this set is an adult with an advanced solid tumor such as melanoma, head and neck, liver or kidney cancer.

This clone was observed a few times. The J gene is TRBJ2-1, the V gene TRBV18, with D possibly called TRBD1 or TRBD2 (5 bases each). Germline-derived CDR1 and CDR2 are KGHSH and LQKENI. Trimming left V 1 base short and J 8 bases short, with 9 bases between. This CDR3 has 13 amino acids. CDR3 region: CASSPLRDHEQFF. CDR3 coding DNA: TGTGCCAGCTCACCACTGAGGGACCATGAGCAGTTCTTC.

The CDR3 loop reads CASSSGTDSNYGYTF. The DNA for the CDR3 is TGTGCCAGCAGCTCCGGGACAGATTCTAACTATGGCTACACCTTC. V gene TRBV7-9 combines with J gene TRBJ1-2; 7 bases agree with TRBD1. Trimming took 4 bases from V and 0 from J; bases not matched to a gene: 5. Germline V gives CDR1 SEHNR, CDR2 FQNEAQ (reference sequence). This CDR3 has 15 amino acids.

This clone was seen a few times. The chain joins TRBV28 to TRBJ2-5; D is undetermined. The V and J ends lost 6 bases and 0 bases respectively, with 8 bases between them. The CDR3 sequence is 13 residues long. CDR1 MDHEN and CDR2 SYDVKM come from the germline V gene. CDR3 DNA sequence: TGTGCCAGCAGCCGGACCGACCAAGAGACCCAGTACTTC. It encodes CASSRTDQETQYF.

The V call is TRBV20-1, the J call TRBJ2-6, with D possibly TRBD1 on 6 matching bases. The CDR3 totals 11 residues. Germline CDR1 reads DFQATT; CDR2 reads SNEGSKA (reference sequence). In nucleotides, the CDR3 is TGCGGGACATCGGGGGCCAACGTCCTGACTTTC. As protein: CGTSGANVLTF.

This sequence joins TRBV4-3 and TRBJ1-5; possibly TRBD1 for D (6 bases). The CDR3 length is 15 residues. Germline V lookup: CDR1 LGHNA, CDR2 YSLEER. V lost 4 bases, J lost 6 bases, and 16 bases lay in between. CDR3 sequence (DNA): TGCGCCAGCAGCCCTCAAAGGGACATTTTTCAGCCCCAGCATTTT. As protein: CASSPQRDIFQPQHF.

In its sample, this clone was seen a few times. The CDR3 is CASTATSGEKTQYF. CDR3 in DNA: TGTGCCAGCACCGCGACTAGCGGGGAGAAGACCCAGTACTTC. The genes are TRBV6-1 and TRBJ2-5; TRBD2 agrees at 11 bases. The CDR3 sequence is 14 residues long. Germline V lookup: CDR1 MNHNS, CDR2 SASEGT. The junction had 7 bases not matched to a gene; V was cut back by 7 bases and J by 6 bases.

The chain combines TRBV14 with TRBJ1-3; D not resolved. Per germline, CDR1 SGHDN and CDR2 FVKESK. This CDR3 contains 15 residues. Trimming stripped 4 bases from V and 0 bases from J, with 10 bases between. DNA of the CDR3: TGTGCCAGCAGCCGTACACGGAGCTCTGGAAACACCATATATTTT. Amino acid sequence: CASSRTRSSGNTIYF.

The V gene is TRBV13, the J gene TRBJ2-5; 8 bases map to TRBD1. This CDR3 contains 15 residues. The germline V gene has CDR1 PRHDT and CDR2 FYEKMQ (reference sequence). V shed 2 bases and J 2 bases; nucleotides not matched to a gene: 4. Written as DNA, the CDR3 is TGTGCCAGCAGCTTAATGAGGACAGGGCAAGAGACCCAGTACTTC. Amino acids: CASSLMRTGQETQYF.

The chain joins TRBV19 to TRBJ2-7; perhaps TRBD1 as D (5 bases). The V gene lost 5 bases and the J gene lost 3 bases, with 11 bases spanning the gap. Germline V gene data show CDR1 as LNHDA and CDR2 as SQIVND (reference sequence). The CDR3 is 13 residues long. The CDR3 nucleotides read TGTGCCAGTAGTGTGACAGCAGTCTACGAGCAGTACTTC. Translating it yields CASSVTAVYEQYF.

The chain carries TRBV7-3 and TRBJ2-1; no clear D. Between the trimmed V and J ends, which lost 5 bases and 3 bases, there was a span of 14 bases. The CDR3 sequence is 15 residues long. The germline V gene has CDR1 SGHTA and CDR2 FQGTGA. DNA for the CDR3: TGTGCCAGCAGCCCGAGCAGGCGCATCTACAATGAGCAGTTCTTC. Translating gives CASSPSRRIYNEQFF.

The chain combines TRBV6-5 with TRBJ2-2; D is perhaps TRBD2 (5 bases). V was pared by 6 bases and J by 4 bases, with 12 bases between. From germline, CDR1 is MNHEY and CDR2 SVGAGI. The CDR3 sequence is 14 residues long. Here the CDR3 reads CASRNWRFTGELFF. The CDR3 coding sequence is TGTGCCAGCAGGAACTGGAGGTTCACCGGGGAGCTGTTTTTT.

The chain links TRBV28 to TRBJ2-7; 11 bases line up with TRBD1. CDR1 and CDR2 from the germline V gene are MDHEN and SYDVKM. CDR3 length: 13 residues. The ends lost 9 bases at V and 4 bases at J; junction bases unmatched: 5. This CDR3 reads CASGGDRGYEQYF. The CDR3 region has the DNA TGTGCCAGTGGCGGGGACAGGGGGTACGAGCAGTACTTC. Full variable domain (rest looked up from reference TRBV28 and TRBJ2-7): DVKVTQSSRYLVKRTGEKVFLECVQDMDHENMFWYRQDPGLGLRLIYFSYDVKMKEKGDIPEGYSVSREKKERFSLILESASTNQTSMYLCASGGDRGYEQYFGPGTRLTVT.

The rearrangement joins TRBV9 to TRBJ2-3; weak D call: TRBD2 (6 bases). CDR1 and CDR2 (germline): SGDLS, YYNGEE. The length of the CDR3 is 14 residues. Deletions cut 4 bases from V and 6 bases from J, with 15 bases between. For the CDR3, the DNA is TGTGCCAGCAGCACCAGACTAGTAGCCGATACGCAGTATTTT. Amino acids: CASSTRLVADTQYF. The variable domain in full, completed from reference TRBV9 and TRBJ2-3, reads DSGVTQTPKHLITATGQRVTLRCSPRSGDLSVYWYQQSLDQGLQFLIQYYNGEERAKGNILERFSAQQFPDLHSELNLSSLELGDSALYFCASSTRLVADTQYFGPGTRLTVL.

This chain uses TRBV2 with TRBJ1-6; D unresolved. CDR1 and CDR2 from the germline V gene are SNHLY and FYNNEI. There are 15 residues in the CDR3. With 6 bases removed from V and 0 bases from J, the gap between germline ends came to 9 bases. The CDR3 protein is CASRITSSYNSPLHF. Here the CDR3 DNA reads TGTGCCAGCAGGATTACGAGCTCCTATAATTCACCCCTCCACTTT.

CDR3 sequence reads: CSAREGPQETQYF. CDR3 DNA sequence: TGCAGCGCGCGGGAGGGCCCCCAAGAGACCCAGTACTTC. This rearrangement joins TRBV29-1 to TRBJ2-5; TRBD2 aligns across 9 bases. The CDR3 runs 13 residues. V was clipped by 7 bases and J by 1 base; unmatched bases: 4. CDR1 is SQVTM and CDR2 is ANQGSEA in the germline V gene. The entire variable domain, with the rest obtained from reference TRBV29-1 and TRBJ2-5, is as follows: SAVISQKPSRDICQRGTSLTIQCQVDSQVTMMFWYRQQPGQSLTLIATANQGSEATYESGFVIDKFPISRPNLTFSTLTVSNMSPEDSSIYLCSAREGPQETQYFGPGTRLLVL.

The chain links TRBV28 to TRBJ2-7; 9 nucleotides align to TRBD1. Germline lookup yields CDR1 MDHEN and CDR2 SYDVKM. After removal of 7 bases from V and 3 bases from J, the junction contained 10 bases not matched to a gene. The CDR3 totals 15 residues. The CDR3 spells CASTRPGQGFYEQYF. CDR3 sequence (DNA): TGTGCCAGCACCCGTCCGGGACAGGGCTTCTACGAGCAGTACTTC.

This rearrangement joins TRBV29-1 to TRBJ2-5; no clear D gene. The CDR3 consists of 11 residues. The V gene lost 4 bases and the J gene lost 5 bases, with 8 bases spanning the gap. CDR1 is SQVTM, CDR2 ANQGSEA, per germline. The CDR3 nucleotides read TGCAGCGTTGCAAGCGTCGAGACCCAGTACTTC. Encoded protein: CSVASVETQYF. Full variable domain (remainder filled in from reference TRBV29-1 and TRBJ2-5): SAVISQKPSRDICQRGTSLTIQCQVDSQVTMMFWYRQQPGQSLTLIATANQGSEATYESGFVIDKFPISRPNLTFSTLTVSNMSPEDSSIYLCSVASVETQYFGPGTRLLVL.

The chain couples TRBV5-8 to TRBJ2-5; no clear D gene. The length of the CDR3 is 11 residues. V was shortened by 3 bases and J by 2 bases, with 2 bases between the two germline ends. In germline, CDR1 is SGHTS, CDR2 YDEGEE. CDR3 in amino acids: CASSSQETQYF. DNA of the CDR3: TGTGCCAGCAGCTCTCAAGAGACCCAGTACTTC.

This clone was seen only once. The rearrangement links TRBV7-2 to TRBJ1-2, with TRBD1 identical over 7 bases. The germline V gene encodes CDR1 SGHTA and CDR2 FQGNSA. The CDR3 has 13 amino acids. Losses at the gene ends were 6 bases for V and 4 bases for J; bases not matched to a gene: 5. CDR3 nucleotides: TGTGCCAGCAGACAACAGGGGATCTATGGCTACACCTTC. Protein product: CASRQQGIYGYTF.

This clone showed up just once. This sequence joins TRBV4-1 and TRBJ2-5, with TRBD1 matching over 7 bases. The J call may be faulty, since TRBJ2-7 better matches the DNA end. This CDR3 spans 19 amino acids. Per the germline V gene, CDR1 is MGHRA and CDR2 is YSYEKL. This chain's CDR3 is CASSRTAEQGSLLSYEQYF. In nucleotides, the CDR3 is TGCGCCAGCAGCCGGACTGCGGAACAGGGGTCTTTACTCTCCTACGAGCAGTACTTC.

V usage is TRBV9 and J usage is TRBJ1-6, with TRBD1 matching 7 bases. V trimming: 4 bases; J trimming: 1 base; junction bases outside the gene matches: 8. The CDR3 spans 17 residues. The germline V gene has CDR1 SGDLS and CDR2 YYNGEE. CDR3 in amino acids: CASSPSPGGSYNSPLHF. CDR3 bases: TGTGCCAGCAGCCCCAGCCCAGGGGGTTCCTATAATTCACCCCTCCACTTT. The full variable domain, in which reference TRBV9 and TRBJ1-6 provide the parts outside the CDR3, is DSGVTQTPKHLITATGQRVTLRCSPRSGDLSVYWYQQSLDQGLQFLIQYYNGEERAKGNILERFSAQQFPDLHSELNLSSLELGDSALYFCASSPSPGGSYNSPLHFGNGTRLTVT.

V gene TRBV27 combines with J gene TRBJ1-3; 9 bases fit TRBD1. CDR3 length: 14 amino acids. V lost 4 bases and J lost 4; bases outside the gene matches: 2. Germline values: CDR1 MNHEY, CDR2 SMNVEV (reference sequence). The CDR3 DNA follows: TGTGCCAGCAGTTACAGGGGGCACGGAAACACCATATATTTT. It yields the protein CASSYRGHGNTIYF.

V gene TRBV27 combines with J gene TRBJ1-1, with TRBD1 matching 8 bases. Germline V gene sequence: CDR1 MNHEY, CDR2 SMNVEV (reference sequence). V trimming: 7 bases; J trimming: 5 bases; junction bases outside the gene matches: 9. The CDR3 is 14 residues long. CDR3 DNA sequence: TGTGCCAGCACCCGGACAGGGAGCTTGACTGAAGCTTTCTTT. This translates into CASTRTGSLTEAFF.

The chain joins TRBV6-5 to TRBJ1-6, with 9 nucleotides matching TRBD1. The germline V gene encodes CDR1 MNHEY and CDR2 SVGAGI. This CDR3 is 12 amino acids long. After removal of 6 bases from V and 13 bases from J, the junction contained 4 bases not matched to a gene. The CDR3 sequence is CASSRTGVPLHF. CDR3 nucleotide sequence: TGTGCCAGCAGCCGGACAGGGGTCCCCCTCCACTTT.

The CDR3, as DNA: TGTGCCAGCAGCCTAGGAGGGGGGACCTACGAGCAGTACTTC. It specifies CASSLGGGTYEQYF. V gene TRBV7-9 combines with J gene TRBJ2-7; either TRBD1 or TRBD2 may supply D (6 bases each). Per the germline V gene, CDR1 is SEHNR and CDR2 is FQNEAQ (reference sequence). The CDR3 covers 14 residues. Deletions cut 5 bases from V and 2 bases from J, with 13 bases between.